Presented here are 14 T cell receptor beta chains from one specimen sequenced in a study of blood T cell repertoires in COVID-19 (dated by TCRdb to 2019 to 2021). To prepare the library, the immunoSEQ multiplex PCR assay was applied. In its TCRdb copy, this immuneACCESS table keeps in-frame sequences only and misses some clones. Where compared with another copy, unresolved V genes explain less than half of these, and the others have no known cause. In this sample the table shows 60,000 to 65,000 clones, roughly 68% of which occur a single time. The ten top clones hold 28% of the sample. Specimen: peripheral blood. All receptors come from a woman older than 75 with acute or convalescent COVID-19.

This rearrangement joins TRBV10-1 to TRBJ1-2, with 7 bases matching TRBD1. The CDR3 covers 14 residues. Germline CDR1 is WNHNN and CDR2 is SYGVQD (reference sequence). V shed 5 bases and J 0 bases; nucleotides not matched to a gene: 3. Here the CDR3 reads CASSPQGANYGYTF. CDR3 nucleotides: TGCGCCAGCAGTCCCCAGGGGGCTAACTATGGCTACACCTTC.

This chain joins TRBV27 and TRBJ2-1; 11 bases fit TRBD2. The germline CDR1 and CDR2 sequences are MNHEY and SMNVEV (reference sequence). With 5 bases clipped from V and 8 bases from J, the junction kept 11 bases outside the gene matches. CDR3 length: 16 residues. The CDR3 sequence: CASSPPGTSGSYEQFF. DNA for the CDR3: TGTGCCAGCAGTCCCCCGGGAACTAGCGGGAGCTATGAGCAGTTCTTC.

The rearrangement uses TRBV6-5 and TRBJ1-5; the D gene is possibly TRBD1 (6 bases). Trimming stripped 9 bases from V and 0 bases from J, with 9 bases between. CDR1 is MNHEY, CDR2 SVGAGI, per germline. The CDR3 consists of 13 residues. The CDR3, as DNA: TGTGCCAGGGCAGGGGATAGCAATCAGCCCCAGCATTTT. Protein product: CARAGDSNQPQHF.

This clone was picked up a small number of times. This chain links TRBV19 with TRBJ1-5; D uncertain. Germline CDR1 reads LNHDA; CDR2 reads SQIVND (reference sequence). Trimming left V 8 bases short and J 2 bases short, with 19 bases between. The CDR3 totals 16 residues. In DNA, the CDR3 is TGTGCCAGTGGAGGAGGGCCGGGAAAGGGCAATCAGCCCCAGCATTTT. Amino acids: CASGGGPGKGNQPQHF. Looking up the rest from reference TRBV19 and TRBJ1-5 gives the full variable domain: DGGITQSPKYLFRKEGQNVTLSCEQNLNHDAMYWYRQDPGQGLRLIYYSQIVNDFQKGDIAEGYSVSREKKESFPLTVTSAQKNPTAFYLCASGGGPGKGNQPQHFGDGTRLSIL.

The chain has TRBV27 and TRBJ2-1, with TRBD2 as a possible D gene (7 bases). CDR1 is MNHEY and CDR2 is SMNVEV in the germline V gene (reference sequence). The CDR3 runs 12 residues. Trimming stripped 8 bases from V and 9 bases from J, with 14 bases between. CDR3 sequence: CASSRGGFEQFF. The CDR3, as DNA: TGTGCCAGCTCGAGGGGGGGCTTTGAGCAGTTCTTC.

V gene TRBV5-1 combines with J gene TRBJ1-2; 8 nucleotides line up with TRBD1. This CDR3 contains 16 residues. The J segment lost 2 bases and the V segment lost 1 base, leaving 7 bases of the junction unmatched. Looked up from germline, CDR1 is SGHRS and CDR2 is YFSETQ. CDR3 amino acids: CASSLPWDRPNYGYTF. The CDR3 DNA reads as TGCGCCAGCAGCTTGCCCTGGGACAGGCCGAACTATGGCTACACCTTC.

The CDR3 reads CASSQIQGGTVDNNQPQHF. The CDR3, as DNA: TGCGCCAGCAGCCAAATACAGGGGGGCACCGTAGATAACAATCAGCCCCAGCATTTT. This chain uses TRBV5-1 with TRBJ1-5; 8 bases are a match to TRBD1. The CDR3 is 19 residues long. CDR1 is SGHRS and CDR2 is YFSETQ in the germline V gene. The V segment lost 4 bases and the J segment 3 bases; nucleotides outside the gene matches: 18.

The chain carries TRBV10-2 and TRBJ2-3, with D possibly matching TRBD2 (6 bases). The CDR3 length is 13 residues. The germline V gene encodes CDR1 WSHSY and CDR2 SAAADI. Trimming pared 7 bases from V and 5 bases from J, leaving 13 bases between. CDR3 in DNA: TGCGCCAGCAAGCAGGCCGGGGGAGATACGCAGTATTTT. It is translated as CASKQAGGDTQYF.

The chain uses TRBV19 and TRBJ1-4; perhaps TRBD1 as D (5 bases). Trimming left V 5 bases short and J 0 bases short, with 10 bases between. Germline CDR1 is LNHDA and CDR2 is SQIVND (reference sequence). The CDR3 consists of 15 residues. In DNA, the CDR3 is TGTGCCAGTAGTGGGGCAGCTGCAACTAATGAAAAACTGTTTTTT. Residues: CASSGAAATNEKLFF.

The gene calls are TRBV15 and TRBJ2-1, with TRBD2 matching over 13 bases. The V segment lost 2 bases and the J segment 6 bases; nucleotides outside the gene matches: 13. The CDR3 is 19 residues long. In germline, CDR1 is LNHNV, CDR2 YYDKDF (reference sequence). Here the CDR3 reads CATSRFYPGLAGKVNEQFF. The CDR3 nucleotides are TGTGCCACCAGCAGATTTTATCCGGGACTAGCGGGAAAAGTCAATGAGCAGTTCTTC.

This CDR3 is CASSLVGYGGTSSYEQYF. In DNA form, the CDR3 reads TGCGCCAGCAGCTTGGTAGGGTATGGCGGGACGAGCTCCTACGAGCAGTACTTC. The chain joins TRBV5-1 to TRBJ2-7; D perhaps matches TRBD2 (6 bases). From germline, CDR1 is SGHRS and CDR2 YFSETQ. The CDR3 is 18 residues long. The V and J ends lost 0 bases and 0 bases respectively, with 19 bases between them.

CDR3 protein: CASSPGGEGTDTQYF. The CDR3 DNA is TGTGCCAGCAGTCCGGGGGGGGAGGGGACAGATACGCAGTATTTT. This chain joins TRBV2 and TRBJ2-3, with 8 nucleotides matching TRBD2. There are 15 residues in the CDR3. J was trimmed by 3 bases and V by 5 bases; bases with no gene match: 7. The V gene's germline CDR1 is SNHLY and CDR2 FYNNEI.

The genes are TRBV4-3 and TRBJ2-7, with TRBD2 matching over 8 bases. This CDR3 is built from 15 residues. Germline CDR1 LGHNA, CDR2 YSLEER. Trimming took 1 base from V and 3 from J; bases not matched to a gene: 5. CDR3 nucleotides: TGCGCCAGCAGCCAAGGTGTAGCGGGAAGCTACGAGCAGTACTTC. Its protein is CASSQGVAGSYEQYF.

The V and J genes are TRBV28 and TRBJ1-2; tentatively, D is TRBD1 (5 bases). The CDR3 extends over 13 amino acids. Germline CDR1 reads MDHEN; CDR2 reads SYDVKM. The ends were cut back, 6 bases at V and 4 bases at J, with 12 bases in the middle. CDR3 in DNA: TGTGCCAGCAGCTGGGACTCCCGCTATGGCTACACCTTC. It specifies CASSWDSRYGYTF.